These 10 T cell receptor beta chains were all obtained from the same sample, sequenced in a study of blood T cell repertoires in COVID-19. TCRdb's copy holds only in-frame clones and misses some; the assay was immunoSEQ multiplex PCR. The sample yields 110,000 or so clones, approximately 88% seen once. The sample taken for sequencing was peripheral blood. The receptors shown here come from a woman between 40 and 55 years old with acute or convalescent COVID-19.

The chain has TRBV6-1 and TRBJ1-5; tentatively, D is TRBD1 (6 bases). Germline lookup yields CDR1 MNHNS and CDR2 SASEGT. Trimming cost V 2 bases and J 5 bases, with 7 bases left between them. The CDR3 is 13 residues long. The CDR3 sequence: CASSESGDQPQHF. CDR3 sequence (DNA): TGTGCCAGCAGTGAATCAGGGGATCAGCCCCAGCATTTT.

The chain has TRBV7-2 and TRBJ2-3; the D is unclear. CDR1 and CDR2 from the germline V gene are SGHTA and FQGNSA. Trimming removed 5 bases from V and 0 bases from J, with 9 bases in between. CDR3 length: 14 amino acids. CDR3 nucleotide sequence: TGTGCCAGCAGCCCGGGTCTTAGCACAGATACGCAGTATTTT. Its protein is CASSPGLSTDTQYF.

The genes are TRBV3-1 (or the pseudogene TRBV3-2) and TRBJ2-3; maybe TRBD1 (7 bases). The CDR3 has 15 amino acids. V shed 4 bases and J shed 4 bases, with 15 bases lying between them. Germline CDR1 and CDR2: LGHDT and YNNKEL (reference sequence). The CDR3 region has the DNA TGTGCCAGCAGCCCAGACACAGGGGAGGCAGATACGCAGTATTTT. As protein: CASSPDTGEADTQYF.

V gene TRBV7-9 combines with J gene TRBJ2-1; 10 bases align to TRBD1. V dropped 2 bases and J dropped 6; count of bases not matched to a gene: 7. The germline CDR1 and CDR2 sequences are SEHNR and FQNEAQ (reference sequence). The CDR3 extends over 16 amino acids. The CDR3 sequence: CASSLPRDRGFNEQFF. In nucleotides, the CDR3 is TGTGCCAGCAGCTTACCCCGGGACAGGGGTTTCAATGAGCAGTTCTTC.

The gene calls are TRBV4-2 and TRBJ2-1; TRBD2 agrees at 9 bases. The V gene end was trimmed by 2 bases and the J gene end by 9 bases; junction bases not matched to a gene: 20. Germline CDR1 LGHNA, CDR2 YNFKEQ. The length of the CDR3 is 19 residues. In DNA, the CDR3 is TGTGCCAGCAGCCAACGATACGGCTCTATTAGCGGGGGAGGGCTTGAGCAGTTCTTC. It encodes CASSQRYGSISGGGLEQFF.

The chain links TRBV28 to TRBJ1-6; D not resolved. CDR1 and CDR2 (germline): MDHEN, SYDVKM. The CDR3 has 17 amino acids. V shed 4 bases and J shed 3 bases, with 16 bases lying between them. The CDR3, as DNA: TGTGCCAGCAGTTCCATCACGGCGGATTTCTATAATTCACCCCTCCACTTT. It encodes CASSSITADFYNSPLHF.

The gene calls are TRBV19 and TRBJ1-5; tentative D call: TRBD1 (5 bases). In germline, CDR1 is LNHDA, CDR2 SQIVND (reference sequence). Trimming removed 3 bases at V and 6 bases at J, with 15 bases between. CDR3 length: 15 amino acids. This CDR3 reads CASSIIFQGGQPQHF. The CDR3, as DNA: TGTGCCAGTAGTATCATCTTCCAGGGCGGTCAGCCCCAGCATTTT.

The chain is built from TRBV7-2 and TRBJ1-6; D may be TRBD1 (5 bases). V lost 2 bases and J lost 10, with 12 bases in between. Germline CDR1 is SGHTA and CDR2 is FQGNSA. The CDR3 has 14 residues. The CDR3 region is CASSLRAGWSPLHF. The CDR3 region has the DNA TGTGCCAGCAGCTTAAGGGCAGGGTGGTCACCCCTCCACTTT.

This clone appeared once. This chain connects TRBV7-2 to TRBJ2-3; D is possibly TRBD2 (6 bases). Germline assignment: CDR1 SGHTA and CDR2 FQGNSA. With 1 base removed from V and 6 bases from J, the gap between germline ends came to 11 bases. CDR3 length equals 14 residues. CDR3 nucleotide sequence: TGTGCCAGCAGCTTAGTTCTAGCGAGGGATACGCAGTATTTT. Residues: CASSLVLARDTQYF.

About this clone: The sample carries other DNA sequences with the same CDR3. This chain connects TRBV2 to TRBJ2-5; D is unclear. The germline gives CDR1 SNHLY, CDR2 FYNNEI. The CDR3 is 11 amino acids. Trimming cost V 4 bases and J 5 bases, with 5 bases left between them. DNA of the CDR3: TGTGCCAGCAGTGGGCAGGAGACCCAGTACTTC. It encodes CASSGQETQYF.